This T cell receptor (beta chain) was documented in a study of T cells in narcolepsy. Study-level background: Healthy controls were enrolled alongside patients with narcolepsy type 1 or type 2.

Study results and caveats: In some patient and control memory CD4+ samples, autoreactive clones were absent. Reportedly, autoreactive clonotypes were serially detected in patients' blood but not controls'. HCRT-specific and TRIB2-specific autoreactive clonotypes appeared among same-patient CSF and blood CD4+ clonotypes.

Sequencing used immunoSEQ multiplex PCR; TCRdb keeps in-frame clones, though not all of them. The sample lists 25,000 to 35,000 clones, roughly three quarters seen once, with 0.8% to 1.1% in the top ten. V lost 1 base to trimming and J lost 2 bases, with 14 bases between them. This CDR3 spans 16 amino acids. Germline V gene data show CDR1 as MGHDK and CDR2 as SYGVNS. As to this clone: What it binds is not known.

Sequencing was done on a sample of CD45RA- memory CD4+ T cells from PBMCs. The genes are TRBV25-1 and TRBJ1-1, with D possibly TRBD1 on 5 matching bases. This clonotype was sampled from a human donor with narcolepsy. CDR3 in amino acids: CASSEFPRGSNTEAFF. DNA for the CDR3: TGTGCCAGCAGTGAATTCCCTCGGGGGAGCAACACTGAAGCTTTCTTT.